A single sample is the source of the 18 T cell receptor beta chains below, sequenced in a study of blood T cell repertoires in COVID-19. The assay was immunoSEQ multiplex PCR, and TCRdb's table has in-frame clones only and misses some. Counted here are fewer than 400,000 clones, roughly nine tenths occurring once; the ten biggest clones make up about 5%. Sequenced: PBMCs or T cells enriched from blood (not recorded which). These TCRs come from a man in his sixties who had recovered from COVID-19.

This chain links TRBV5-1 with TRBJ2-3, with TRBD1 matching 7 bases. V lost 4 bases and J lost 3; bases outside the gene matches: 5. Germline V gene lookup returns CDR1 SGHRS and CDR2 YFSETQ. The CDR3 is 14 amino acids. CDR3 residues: CASSPGTATDTQYF. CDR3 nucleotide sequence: TGCGCCAGCAGCCCGGGGACAGCGACAGATACGCAGTATTTT.

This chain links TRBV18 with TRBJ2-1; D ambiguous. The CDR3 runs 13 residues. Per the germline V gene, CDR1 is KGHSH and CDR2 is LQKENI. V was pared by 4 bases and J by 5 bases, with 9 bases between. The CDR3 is CASSQRTDNEQFF. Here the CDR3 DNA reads TGTGCCAGCTCACAACGTACTGACAATGAGCAGTTCTTC.

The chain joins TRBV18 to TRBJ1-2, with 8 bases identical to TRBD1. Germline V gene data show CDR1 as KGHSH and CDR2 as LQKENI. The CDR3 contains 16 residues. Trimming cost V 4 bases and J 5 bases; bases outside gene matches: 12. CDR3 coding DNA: TGTGCCAGCTCACTCCAAACCCTAGGACAGGGTTATGGCTACACCTTC. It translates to CASSLQTLGQGYGYTF.

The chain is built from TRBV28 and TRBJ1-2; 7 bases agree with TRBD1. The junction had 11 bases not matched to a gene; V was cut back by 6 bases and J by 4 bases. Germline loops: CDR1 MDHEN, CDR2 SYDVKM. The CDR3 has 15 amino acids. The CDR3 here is CASSPRDSGLYGYTF. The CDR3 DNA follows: TGTGCCAGCAGCCCCCGGGACAGCGGCCTCTATGGCTACACCTTC.

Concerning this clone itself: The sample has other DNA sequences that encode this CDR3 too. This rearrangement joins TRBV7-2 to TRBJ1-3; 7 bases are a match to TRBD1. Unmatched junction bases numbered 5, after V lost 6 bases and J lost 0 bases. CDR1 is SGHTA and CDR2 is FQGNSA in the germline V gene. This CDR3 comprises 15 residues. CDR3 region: CASSWTGSSGNTIYF. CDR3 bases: TGTGCCAGCAGTTGGACAGGCTCCTCTGGAAACACCATATATTTT. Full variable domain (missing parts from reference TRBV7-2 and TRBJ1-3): GAGVSQSPSNKVTEKGKDVELRCDPISGHTALYWYRQSLGQGLEFLIYFQGNSAPDKSGLPSDRFSAERTGGSVSTLTIQRTQQEDSAVYLCASSWTGSSGNTIYFGEGSWLTVV.

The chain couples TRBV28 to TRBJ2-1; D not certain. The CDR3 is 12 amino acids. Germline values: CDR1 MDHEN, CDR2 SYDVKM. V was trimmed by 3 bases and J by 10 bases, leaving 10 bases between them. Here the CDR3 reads CASSFAQREQFF. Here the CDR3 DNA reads TGTGCCAGCAGTTTCGCGCAACGGGAGCAGTTCTTC.

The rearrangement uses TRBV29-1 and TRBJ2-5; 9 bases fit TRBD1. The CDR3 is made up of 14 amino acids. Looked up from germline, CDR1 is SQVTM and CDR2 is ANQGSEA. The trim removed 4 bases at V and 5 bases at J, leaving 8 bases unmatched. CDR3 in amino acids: CSVVDRGLGETQYF. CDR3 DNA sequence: TGCAGCGTTGTGGACAGGGGCTTAGGGGAGACCCAGTACTTC.

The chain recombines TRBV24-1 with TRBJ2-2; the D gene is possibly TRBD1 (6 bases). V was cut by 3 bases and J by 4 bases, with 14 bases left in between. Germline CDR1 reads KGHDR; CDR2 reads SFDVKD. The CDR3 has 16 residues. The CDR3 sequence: CATSDQTTGRTGELFF. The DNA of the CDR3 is TGTGCCACCAGTGATCAAACAACAGGGCGCACCGGGGAGCTGTTTTTT.

The CDR3 coding sequence is TGTGCCAGCGCCAACCACAGGTCAAACTCCTACGAGCAGTACTTC. Translated, it gives CASANHRSNSYEQYF. The chain couples TRBV25-1 to TRBJ2-7; D may be TRBD1 (5 bases). The V end lost 8 bases, the J end lost 0 bases, and 17 bases lay between the germline ends. The CDR3 is made up of 15 amino acids. Germline CDR1 is MGHDK and CDR2 is SYGVNS.

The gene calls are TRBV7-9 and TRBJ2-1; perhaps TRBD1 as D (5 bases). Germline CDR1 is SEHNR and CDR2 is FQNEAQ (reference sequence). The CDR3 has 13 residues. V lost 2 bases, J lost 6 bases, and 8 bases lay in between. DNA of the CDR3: TGTGCCAGCAGCTTAAGGGGTTTCAATGAGCAGTTCTTC. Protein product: CASSLRGFNEQFF.

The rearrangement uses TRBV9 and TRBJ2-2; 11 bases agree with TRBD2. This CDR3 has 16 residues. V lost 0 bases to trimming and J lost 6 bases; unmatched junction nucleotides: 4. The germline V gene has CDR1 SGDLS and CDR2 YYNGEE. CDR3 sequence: CASSVVTSGSPGELFF. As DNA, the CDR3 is TGTGCCAGCAGCGTAGTAACTAGCGGGAGTCCCGGGGAGCTGTTTTTT.

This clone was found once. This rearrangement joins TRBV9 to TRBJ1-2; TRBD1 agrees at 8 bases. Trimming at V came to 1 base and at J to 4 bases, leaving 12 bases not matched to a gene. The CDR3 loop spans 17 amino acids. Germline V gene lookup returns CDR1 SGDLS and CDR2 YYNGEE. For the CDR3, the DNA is TGTGCCAGCAGCGTACACGCCTTCCCGGGACAGGCCTATGGCTACACCTTC. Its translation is CASSVHAFPGQAYGYTF.

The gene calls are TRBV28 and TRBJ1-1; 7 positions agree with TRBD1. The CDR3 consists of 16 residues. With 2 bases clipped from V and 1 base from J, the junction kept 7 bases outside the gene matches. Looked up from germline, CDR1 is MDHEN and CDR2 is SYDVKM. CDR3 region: CASSLTGEFRNTEAFF. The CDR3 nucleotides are TGTGCCAGCAGTTTAACAGGGGAGTTTAGGAACACTGAAGCTTTCTTT.

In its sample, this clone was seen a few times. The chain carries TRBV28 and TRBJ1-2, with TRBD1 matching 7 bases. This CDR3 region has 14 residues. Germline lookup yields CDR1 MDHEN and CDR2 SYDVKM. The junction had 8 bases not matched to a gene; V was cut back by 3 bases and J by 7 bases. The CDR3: CASSFMEGAGGYTF. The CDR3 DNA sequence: TGTGCCAGCAGTTTTATGGAGGGGGCCGGTGGCTACACCTTC.

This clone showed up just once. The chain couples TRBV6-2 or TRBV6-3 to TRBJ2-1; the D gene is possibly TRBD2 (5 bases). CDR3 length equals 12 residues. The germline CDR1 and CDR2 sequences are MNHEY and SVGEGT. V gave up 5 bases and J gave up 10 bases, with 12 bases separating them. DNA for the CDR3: TGTGCCAGCAGTCTCTTCGGGGAGGAGCAGTTCTTC. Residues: CASSLFGEEQFF.

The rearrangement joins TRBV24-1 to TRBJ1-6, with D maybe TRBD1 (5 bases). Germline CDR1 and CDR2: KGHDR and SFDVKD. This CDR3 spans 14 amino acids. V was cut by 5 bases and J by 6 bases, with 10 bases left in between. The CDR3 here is CATSGGRANSPLHF. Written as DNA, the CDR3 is TGTGCCACCAGTGGGGGCAGGGCTAATTCACCCCTCCACTTT.

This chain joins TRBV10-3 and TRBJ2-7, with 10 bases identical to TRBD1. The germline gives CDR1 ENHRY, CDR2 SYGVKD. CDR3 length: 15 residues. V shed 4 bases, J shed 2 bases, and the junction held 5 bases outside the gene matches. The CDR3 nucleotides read TGTGCCATCAGTGCGGAGACAGGGGGCCCCTACGAGCAGTACTTC. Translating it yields CAISAETGGPYEQYF.

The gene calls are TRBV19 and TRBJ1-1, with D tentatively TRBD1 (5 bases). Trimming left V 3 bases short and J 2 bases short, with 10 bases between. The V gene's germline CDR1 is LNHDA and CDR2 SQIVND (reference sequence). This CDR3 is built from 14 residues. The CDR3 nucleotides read TGTGCCAGTAGTATGCGGGGGAGTAACACTGAAGCTTTCTTT. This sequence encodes CASSMRGSNTEAFF.